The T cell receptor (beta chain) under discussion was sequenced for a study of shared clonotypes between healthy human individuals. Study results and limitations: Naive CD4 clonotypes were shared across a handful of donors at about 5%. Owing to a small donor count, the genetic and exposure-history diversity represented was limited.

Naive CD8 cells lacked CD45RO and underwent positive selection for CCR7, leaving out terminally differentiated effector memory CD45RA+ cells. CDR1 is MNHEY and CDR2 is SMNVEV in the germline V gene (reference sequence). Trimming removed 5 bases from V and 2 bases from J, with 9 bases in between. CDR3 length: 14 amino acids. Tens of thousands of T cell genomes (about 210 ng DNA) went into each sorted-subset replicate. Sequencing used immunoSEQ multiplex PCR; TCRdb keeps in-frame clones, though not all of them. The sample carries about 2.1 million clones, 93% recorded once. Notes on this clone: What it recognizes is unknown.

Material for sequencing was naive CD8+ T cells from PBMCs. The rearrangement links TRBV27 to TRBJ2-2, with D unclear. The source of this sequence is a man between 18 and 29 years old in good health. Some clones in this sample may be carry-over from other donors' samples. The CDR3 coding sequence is TGTGCCAGCAGTGCCCGAACCAACACCGGGGAGCTGTTTTTT. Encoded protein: CASSARTNTGELFF.